A single sample is the source of the 19 T cell receptor beta chains below, sequenced in a study of blood T cell repertoires in COVID-19. The data were produced by immunoSEQ multiplex PCR, yet TCRdb's version contains in-frame clones alone and is incomplete. The sample contains about 200,000 clones, under 90% of which appear only once. The sequencing sample was made of peripheral blood. These receptors all stem from a man older than 75 with acute or convalescent COVID-19.

The chain links TRBV10-3 to TRBJ2-7; D unclear. Germline CDR1 reads ENHRY; CDR2 reads SYGVKD. V was pared by 1 base and J by 5 bases, with 12 bases between. CDR3 length: 14 residues. In nucleotides, the CDR3 is TGTGCCATCAGTGAGTTTCGAGGCGACCACGAGCAGTACGTC. Its translation: CAISEFRGDHEQYV.

In this sample, this clone turned up once. The V gene is TRBV6-2 or TRBV6-3, the J gene TRBJ2-5; TRBD1 might be the D (5 bases). Germline V gene lookup returns CDR1 MNHEY and CDR2 SVGEGT. The CDR3 runs to 16 residues. Trimming stripped 1 base from V and 0 bases from J, with 12 bases between. CDR3 protein: CASSYYRGQYQETQYF. The CDR3 DNA sequence: TGTGCCAGCAGTTACTATAGGGGCCAGTACCAAGAGACCCAGTACTTC.

This rearrangement joins TRBV19 to TRBJ2-6; 8 bases map to TRBD2. J was trimmed by 0 bases and V by 2 bases; bases with no gene match: 15. The germline CDR1 and CDR2 sequences are LNHDA and SQIVND (reference sequence). This CDR3 region has 21 residues. CDR3: CASSILRGRAGADSGANVLTF. DNA for the CDR3: TGTGCCAGTAGTATATTGAGGGGGAGAGCGGGAGCTGACTCTGGGGCCAACGTCCTGACTTTC. The full variable domain, its missing parts supplied by reference TRBV19 and TRBJ2-6, is DGGITQSPKYLFRKEGQNVTLSCEQNLNHDAMYWYRQDPGQGLRLIYYSQIVNDFQKGDIAEGYSVSREKKESFPLTVTSAQKNPTAFYLCASSILRGRAGADSGANVLTFGAGSRLTVL.

The rearrangement joins TRBV5-4 to TRBJ2-1, with D possibly being TRBD1 (5 bases). This CDR3 contains 13 residues. V was clipped by 4 bases and J by 7 bases, with 12 bases between them. Per the germline V gene, CDR1 is SGHNT and CDR2 is YYREEE (reference sequence). The CDR3 bases are TGTGCCAGCAGCCTGGCGCAGGGAAATGAGCAGTTCTTC. Translating gives CASSLAQGNEQFF.

Note on this clone: One end of the junction does not line up with germline, which may come from a read error. V usage is TRBV5-8 and J usage is TRBJ2-1; 8 bases match TRBD2. This CDR3 region has 17 residues. Germline values: CDR1 SGHTS, CDR2 YDEGEE. CDR3 residues: CTSSLASTSGTYNEQFF. The CDR3 DNA sequence: TGTACCAGCAGCTTGGCATCCACTAGCGGAACCTACAATGAGCAGTTCTTC.

The chain carries TRBV29-1 and TRBJ1-2; 9 nucleotides match TRBD1. Losses at the gene ends were 7 bases for V and 7 bases for J; bases not matched to a gene: 7. This CDR3 comprises 12 residues. Germline lookup yields CDR1 SQVTM and CDR2 ANQGSEA. The CDR3 is CSAWTGVGGYTF. The CDR3 bases are TGCAGCGCCTGGACAGGGGTAGGTGGCTACACCTTC.

This chain joins TRBV23-1 and TRBJ2-5, with 7 bases aligning to TRBD1. TRBV23-1 is placed among ORFs of uncertain function. The V and J ends lost 2 bases and 5 bases, in that order; junction bases with no gene match: 8. The CDR3 is made up of 15 amino acids. The CDR3 region has the DNA TGCGCCAGCAGTCAAGGAGACAGGGCCAAGGAGACCCAGTACTTC. Translated: CASSQGDRAKETQYF.

The chain is built from TRBV6-2 or TRBV6-3 and TRBJ2-7, with D maybe TRBD2 (6 bases). Germline V gives CDR1 MNHEY, CDR2 SVGEGT. V lost 2 bases to trimming and J lost 9 bases, with 11 bases between them. The CDR3 runs to 12 residues. The CDR3: CASSYGDSAQYV. CDR3 DNA sequence: TGTGCCAGCAGTTACGGGGACTCCGCGCAGTACGTC.

CDR3 protein: CASSFRTGDGYTF. The DNA for the CDR3 is TGTGCCAGCAGCTTTCGCACAGGGGATGGCTACACCTTC. V is TRBV7-8 and J is TRBJ1-2, with 7 bases fitting TRBD1. The ends lost 3 bases at V and 6 bases at J; junction bases unmatched: 4. The germline gives CDR1 SGHVS, CDR2 FQNEAQ. The CDR3 sequence is 13 residues long.

The sample holds a few counts of this clone. The chain joins TRBV11-3 to TRBJ1-4; 7 bases are shared with TRBD1. This CDR3 region has 14 residues. The trim removed 4 bases at V and 8 bases at J, leaving 7 bases unmatched. Per germline, CDR1 SGHNT and CDR2 YENEEA. CDR3 loop: CASSSGQWLEKLFF. As DNA, the CDR3 is TGTGCCAGCAGCTCGGGACAGTGGCTCGAAAAACTGTTTTTT.

The CDR3 region has the DNA TGCGCCAGCACCACAGGGGTAGGCTACGAGCAGTACGTC. This translates into CASTTGVGYEQYV. V is TRBV10-2 and J is TRBJ2-7, with 7 positions matching TRBD1. V trimming: 7 bases; J trimming: 3 bases; junction bases outside the gene matches: 6. In germline, CDR1 is WSHSY, CDR2 SAAADI. The CDR3 runs 13 residues.

For the CDR3, the DNA is TGTGCCTGGAGTGTAACAACCTACAATGAGCAGTTCTTC. Its translation is CAWSVTTYNEQFF. The chain carries TRBV30 and TRBJ2-1; D gene ambiguous. V lost 0 bases and J 2 bases, leaving 5 bases between the germline ends. CDR3 length equals 13 residues. The germline CDR1 and CDR2 sequences are GTSNPN and SVGIG (reference sequence).

This chain connects TRBV7-2 to TRBJ2-7; the D gene is possibly TRBD1 (6 bases). Germline lookup yields CDR1 SGHTA and CDR2 FQGNSA. V dropped 5 bases and J dropped 4 bases, with 18 bases sitting between them. The CDR3 contains 15 residues. CDR3 residues: CASSQTYDRSYEQYF. For the CDR3, the DNA is TGTGCCAGCAGCCAAACTTATGACAGGTCGTACGAGCAGTACTTC. The entire variable domain, with the rest obtained from reference TRBV7-2 and TRBJ2-7, is as follows: GAGVSQSPSNKVTEKGKDVELRCDPISGHTALYWYRQSLGQGLEFLIYFQGNSAPDKSGLPSDRFSAERTGGSVSTLTIQRTQQEDSAVYLCASSQTYDRSYEQYFGPGTRLTVT.

The J gene is TRBJ1-5, the V gene TRBV19, with 7 bases matching TRBD1. CDR1 and CDR2 from the germline V gene are LNHDA and SQIVND (reference sequence). V was pared by 2 bases and J by 5 bases, with 15 bases of the junction left unmatched. The length of the CDR3 is 18 residues. For the CDR3, the DNA is TGTGCCAGTAGTATATACGCCCGGAGGGGGCGCGTGGATCAGCCCCAGCATTTT. Its protein is CASSIYARRGRVDQPQHF.

The chain joins TRBV10-3 to TRBJ1-1, with D unclear. The V and J ends lost 7 bases and 2 bases respectively, with 11 bases between them. Germline CDR1 and CDR2: ENHRY and SYGVKD. This CDR3 contains 13 residues. In nucleotides, the CDR3 is TGTGCCATCAAAGTTGGAGTAAACACTGAAGCTTTCTTT. Amino acid sequence: CAIKVGVNTEAFF.

The chain uses TRBV9 and TRBJ2-3; 7 bases agree with TRBD1. CDR1 is SGDLS and CDR2 is YYNGEE in the germline V gene. The ends lost 4 bases at V and 0 bases at J; junction bases unmatched: 17. CDR3 length: 19 residues. CDR3 bases: TGTGCCAGCAGCCCAGGGTGGGTAGGGGGCAGATCTAGCACAGATACGCAGTATTTT. Translated, it gives CASSPGWVGGRSSTDTQYF.

The CDR3 loop is CAISDRTGYEQYF. The CDR3, as DNA: TGTGCCATCAGTGATAGGACAGGCTACGAGCAGTACTTC. V usage is TRBV10-3 and J usage is TRBJ2-7, with TRBD1 identical over 7 bases. The CDR3 loop spans 13 amino acids. With 3 bases clipped from V and 3 bases from J, the junction kept 2 bases outside the gene matches. Germline values: CDR1 ENHRY, CDR2 SYGVKD.

The chain couples TRBV27 to TRBJ2-6, with a weak D call TRBD1 (6 bases). The germline V gene encodes CDR1 MNHEY and CDR2 SMNVEV (reference sequence). V was shortened by 5 bases and J by 1 base, with 9 bases between the two germline ends. The length of the CDR3 is 15 residues. CDR3 in DNA: TGTGCCAGCAGTGGAACAGGGTCTGGGGCCAACGTCCTGACTTTC. This encodes CASSGTGSGANVLTF.

This clone was seen once. This chain uses TRBV6-1 with TRBJ1-5; D ambiguous. This CDR3 region has 13 residues. Germline CDR1 reads MNHNS; CDR2 reads SASEGT. Trimming took off 0 bases at V and 7 bases at J, with 7 bases between the two ends. For the CDR3, the DNA is TGTGCCAGCAGTGAAGCCCAGAGGCAGCCCCAGCATTTT. It encodes CASSEAQRQPQHF.